The next 22 T cell receptor beta chains were all read from a single sample in a study of human T cells and chemical hapten exposure. Regarding time point: patch test 1, 2 weeks after DPC sensitization. Treatment specified: therapeutic diphenylcyclopropenone sensitization with weekly scalp DPC. One entry per CDR3 protein, called by TCRdb with MiXCR from the RACE reads. Seen here are a few hundred thousand distinct CDR3 sequences, about 4.8% observed once, and the top ten hold 2% to 2.5%. The starting material was whole blood, obtained in connection with sensitization to the hapten diphenylcyclopropenone (DPC). The receptor set was obtained from a woman between 50 and 59 years old with alopecia areata. Some clones in this sample may be carry-over from other donors' samples.

The rearrangement links TRBV11-2 to TRBJ2-1, with 8 bases aligning to TRBD2. This CDR3 comprises 15 residues. Germline loops: CDR1 SGHAT, CDR2 FQNNGV. J was trimmed by 4 bases and V by 3 bases; bases with no gene match: 5. CDR3 in amino acids: CASSFLSGGYNEQFF. In DNA form, the CDR3 reads TGTGCCAGCAGCTTTTTAAGCGGGGGATACAATGAGCAGTTCTTC.

This sequence joins TRBV24-1 and TRBJ2-7; 10 nucleotides line up with TRBD2. The ends lost 4 bases at V and 1 base at J; junction bases unmatched: 12. The CDR3 spans 18 residues. CDR1 is KGHDR, CDR2 SFDVKD, per germline. Here the CDR3 reads CATSDYKPTSGYSYEQYF. CDR3 nucleotides: TGTGCCACCAGTGACTACAAACCGACTAGCGGGTATTCCTACGAGCAGTACTTC.

This chain joins TRBV20-1 and TRBJ2-3, with 8 bases matching TRBD2. There are 11 residues in the CDR3. Germline V lookup: CDR1 DFQATT, CDR2 SNEGSKA (reference sequence). With 6 bases clipped from V and 10 bases from J, the junction kept 6 bases outside the gene matches. CDR3 amino acids: CSAGSGGSQYF. The DNA of the CDR3 is TGCAGTGCAGGGTCGGGAGGGTCGCAGTATTTT.

This clonotype was seen ten or more times. The rearrangement joins TRBV5-1 to TRBJ2-5; weak D call: TRBD1 (5 bases). With 3 bases removed from V and 2 bases from J, the gap between germline ends came to 8 bases. This CDR3 has 13 residues. The V gene's germline CDR1 is SGHRS and CDR2 YFSETQ. This chain's CDR3 is CASSWTNQETQYF. CDR3 nucleotides: TGCGCCAGCAGCTGGACAAATCAAGAGACCCAGTACTTC.

This clonotype was detected a few times. The chain links TRBV20-1 to TRBJ2-4; TRBD2 matches 11 bases. Trimming took 3 bases from V and 8 from J; bases not matched to a gene: 9. CDR1 DFQATT and CDR2 SNEGSKA come from the germline V gene (reference sequence). The CDR3 loop spans 15 amino acids. For the CDR3, the DNA is TGCAGTGCTAGCTTCCCGACTAGCGGGATGCACATTCAGTACTTC. Its translation is CSASFPTSGMHIQYF.

Ten or more counts support this clonotype. The chain recombines TRBV12-3 or TRBV12-4 with TRBJ2-3; 11 bases fit TRBD1. V lost 5 bases and J lost 2; bases outside the gene matches: 9. The CDR3 is 17 amino acids. The CDR3 DNA is TGTGCCAGCAGTCCAATCGGACAGGGGGCCCCCACAGATACGCAGTATTTT. This gives the protein CASSPIGQGAPTDTQYF.

At least ten counts were recorded for this clonotype. The V and J genes are TRBV12-5 and TRBJ2-6; D unresolved. Germline V gives CDR1 LGHNT, CDR2 FRNRAP. V lost 6 bases, J lost 0 bases, and 3 bases lay in between. This CDR3 spans 13 amino acids. CDR3 sequence (DNA): TGTGCTAGTGGGGCCTCTGGGGCCAACGTCCTGACTTTC. This translates into CASGASGANVLTF.

This clonotype was counted at least ten times. The rearrangement joins TRBV13 to TRBJ1-3; D not resolved. This CDR3 has 12 residues. In germline, CDR1 is PRHDT, CDR2 FYEKMQ (reference sequence). V gave up 2 bases and J gave up 4 bases, with 3 bases separating them. As DNA, the CDR3 is TGTGCCAGCAGCTTATACGGAAACACCATATATTTT. Amino acid sequence: CASSLYGNTIYF.

There are a few counts of this clonotype. The rearrangement links TRBV7-6 to TRBJ1-4; D is possibly TRBD1 (5 bases). Germline loops: CDR1 SGHVS, CDR2 FNYEAQ. The CDR3 extends over 15 amino acids. Trimming stripped 1 base from V and 5 bases from J, with 11 bases between. The CDR3 coding sequence is TGTGCCAGCAGCTTAGTTGGGGGATCCAATGAAAAACTGTTTTTT. This sequence encodes CASSLVGGSNEKLFF.

Concerning this clonotype itself: This may stem from a read error, because a much larger clone lies one nucleotide away. The chain employs TRBV12-3 or TRBV12-4 and TRBJ1-3; 8 bases fit TRBD1. The CDR3 sequence is 15 residues long. The CDR3, as DNA: TGTGCCAGCAGCCCCGACAGGGGCTCTGGAAACACCGTATATTTT. This gives the protein CASSPDRGSGNTVYF.

The sample holds many counts of this clonotype. The rearrangement links TRBV20-1 to TRBJ2-3; TRBD2 might be the D (5 bases). The V and J ends lost 5 bases and 3 bases respectively, with 12 bases between them. The CDR3 runs to 13 residues. Germline values: CDR1 DFQATT, CDR2 SNEGSKA (reference sequence). The CDR3 loop reads CSAVLPGTDTQYF. The CDR3 DNA reads as TGCAGTGCTGTCCTCCCGGGAACAGATACGCAGTATTTT.

The V and J genes are TRBV6-2 or TRBV6-3 and TRBJ2-2, with 9 bases fitting TRBD2. V lost 2 bases to trimming and J lost 5 bases; unmatched junction nucleotides: 9. Germline-derived CDR1 and CDR2 are MNHEY and SVGEGT. This CDR3 has 17 amino acids. CDR3 sequence reads: CASSYRKLAGETGELFF. CDR3 DNA: TGTGCCAGCAGTTACCGAAAACTAGCGGGCGAAACCGGGGAGCTGTTTTTT.

The chain couples TRBV6-1 to TRBJ2-2; 8 bases match TRBD2. CDR1 is MNHNS and CDR2 is SASEGT in the germline V gene. The CDR3 spans 15 residues. The V segment lost 10 bases and the J segment 5 bases; nucleotides outside the gene matches: 12. CDR3 DNA: TGTGCCACCCACCTCGACGGGGGGGGAACCGGGGAGCTGTTTTTT. Protein product: CATHLDGGGTGELFF.

This clonotype came up many times. The gene calls are TRBV6-1 and TRBJ2-7; TRBD1 is a possible D gene (5 bases). Trimming removed 2 bases from V and 1 base from J, with 21 bases in between. The length of the CDR3 is 18 residues. The germline V gene has CDR1 MNHNS and CDR2 SASEGT. The CDR3: CASSELTAINLQSYEQYF. As DNA, the CDR3 is TGTGCCAGCAGTGAACTGACAGCTATTAACTTACAATCCTACGAGCAGTACTTC.

The chain uses TRBV20-1 and TRBJ2-2; the D is unclear. Germline values: CDR1 DFQATT, CDR2 SNEGSKA (reference sequence). The CDR3 spans 13 residues. V gave up 5 bases and J gave up 5 bases, with 12 bases separating them. This CDR3 is CSAPAGRTGELFF. CDR3 coding DNA: TGCAGTGCTCCGGCAGGAAGGACCGGGGAGCTGTTTTTT.

This clonotype was counted at least ten times. The chain employs TRBV12-3 or TRBV12-4 and TRBJ1-2; no clear D gene. This CDR3 is 14 amino acids long. Trimming took 5 bases from V and 2 from J, leaving 12 bases between them. The CDR3 loop is CASSPTVSNYGYTF. CDR3 nucleotides: TGTGCCAGCAGTCCGACGGTATCCAACTATGGCTACACCTTC.

This sequence joins TRBV30 and TRBJ2-3, with D maybe TRBD2 (5 bases). Trimming cost V 0 bases and J 6 bases, with 7 bases left between them. The CDR3 length is 12 residues. Germline CDR1 reads GTSNPN; CDR2 reads SVGIG (reference sequence). The DNA of the CDR3 is TGTGCCTGGAGTGTAAAGCGGGATACGCAGTATTTT. Its protein product is CAWSVKRDTQYF.

This clonotype showed up just a few times. The CDR3 nucleotides read TGTGCCAGCAGTTCCGGGACTCACTACGAGCAGTACTTC. Translation gives CASSSGTHYEQYF. The rearrangement links TRBV6-2 or TRBV6-3 to TRBJ2-7, with D perhaps TRBD2 (6 bases). The CDR3 is 13 residues long. The germline V and J ends were trimmed by 4 bases and 3 bases, with 10 bases remaining between them. The germline gives CDR1 MNHEY, CDR2 SVGEGT.

This clonotype was seen ten or more times. The chain uses TRBV7-8 and TRBJ2-3; D may be TRBD1 (6 bases). The CDR3 is 15 residues long. Between the trimmed V and J ends, which lost 1 base and 3 bases, there was a span of 11 bases. CDR1 and CDR2 from the germline V gene are SGHVS and FQNEAQ. The CDR3 region has the DNA TGTGCCAGCAGCTTAGGGACAGAGAAAACAGATACGCAGTATTTT. Translating it yields CASSLGTEKTDTQYF.

The chain employs TRBV9 and TRBJ2-1, with TRBD2 matching over 9 bases. CDR3 length: 15 residues. Trimming removed 0 bases from V and 5 bases from J; junction bases left unmatched: 3. CDR1 and CDR2 from the germline V gene are SGDLS and YYNGEE. The CDR3 DNA follows: TGTGCCAGCAGCGTAGAGGTAGCGGGGGACAATGAGCAGTTCTTC. Amino acid sequence: CASSVEVAGDNEQFF.

This clonotype was observed many times. Sequence at one end of the junction differs from germline and may be a read error. The CDR3 sequence: CASSQGDSYEQYF. The CDR3 DNA reads TGTGCCAGCAGCCAAGGGGATTCCTACGAGCAGTACTTC. The J gene is TRBJ2-7, the V gene TRBV4-1; TRBD1 might be the D (5 bases). The CDR3 totals 13 residues. Germline V CDR1 and CDR2: MGHRA, YSYEKL.

This clonotype was found a few times. The rearrangement uses TRBV7-2 and TRBJ2-3; 11 nucleotides line up with TRBD2. The V gene's germline CDR1 is SGHTA and CDR2 FQGNSA. The CDR3 extends over 17 amino acids. The J segment lost 0 bases and the V segment lost 3 bases, leaving 5 bases of the junction unmatched. The CDR3 is CASSFLAGGPSTDTQYF. The CDR3 region has the DNA TGTGCCAGCAGCTTTCTAGCGGGAGGTCCTAGCACAGATACGCAGTATTTT.